Ten or more counts support the clone carrying this T cell receptor beta chain. Its antigen is currently unknown. This specimen belongs to a study of blood T cells in healthy people across ages. Points from the study as a whole: The study regarded diversity estimates from one million T cells as underestimates.

Sample-barcoded 5' priming and a J-beta primer mix drove a second PCR of roughly 7 to 11 cycles. Each cDNA molecule was tagged by a template-switch adaptor that had 12 random nucleotides. TCRdb passed the 5' RACE reads through MiXCR, listing each CDR3 protein once. The repertoire consists of about 680,000 distinct CDR3 sequences, with around half occurring once and the leading ten covering roughly 31%. The CDR3 length is 16 residues. Trimming removed 6 bases at V and 4 bases at J, with 21 bases between. Germline lookup yields CDR1 SQVTM and CDR2 ANQGSEA. The chain recombines TRBV29-1 with TRBJ2-2, with a weak D call TRBD2 (6 bases). Sequencing was performed on blood. The clonotype comes from a woman aged 55-69 years in good health. The CDR3 loop is CSVAVVGQEGTGELFF. The DNA of the CDR3 is TGCAGCGTCGCGGTCGTCGGGCAGGAGGGCACCGGGGAGCTGTTTTTT.